This TCR beta chain was sequenced during a study of identical twins. Each donor (without exception) was a healthy Caucasian. A universal primer site arose from template switching, and cDNA bore unique molecular identifiers. One entry per CDR3 protein, called by TCRdb with MiXCR from the 5' RACE reads. Of roughly 720,000 distinct CDR3 sequences in the sample, 15% to 20% are singletons; the top ten hold 13%. Germline CDR1 reads SEHNR; CDR2 reads FQNEAQ (reference sequence). The CDR3 has 12 amino acids. V shed 6 bases and J shed 15 bases, with 18 bases lying between them. This clonotype was seen more than once but under ten times. These same records also appear under a second study, on T cells expressing NK-cell markers. That source reports: In roughly 6 donors, dominant CD3+CD56+NKG2C+ clones formed about 1.0-7.0% of CD8+ cells. Clones of NKG2C+ T cells that had expanded were of unclear HCMV specificity.

The chain links TRBV7-9 to TRBJ2-1, with D perhaps matching TRBD2 (6 bases). Sample: PBMCs. This TCR was sampled from a woman younger than 35 in good health. The DNA for the CDR3 is TGTGCCAGCAGGGCCGGGGACTCCGTCCTGTTCTTC. As protein: CASRAGDSVLFF.